The 17 T cell receptor beta chains below come from one sample, sequenced in a study of graft-versus-host responses after intestinal transplantation. Sequenced by immunoSEQ multiplex PCR; TCRdb stores in-frame clones only, minus some. This table has tens of thousands of clones, approximately 92% appearing once. The sequencing used PBMCs, collected about 250 days after intestinal transplant. The receptors shown here come from a human patient who received an intestinal transplant, so some T cells may come from the graft donor.

The V gene is TRBV21-1, the J gene TRBJ2-1; the D call TRBD2 from the table was never checked on the DNA. TRBV21-1 is a pseudogene. The CDR3 consists of 15 residues. The CDR3 DNA follows: TGTGCCAGCAGCGTTAGCGGGAGGGTCTACAATGAGCAGTTCTTC. Translating it yields CASSVSGRVYNEQFF.

This clone was counted a single time. The V and J genes are TRBV6-1 and TRBJ2-3; 9 positions agree with TRBD1. J was trimmed by 4 bases and V by 8 bases; bases with no gene match: 10. This CDR3 has 15 residues. Germline-derived CDR1 and CDR2 are MNHNS and SASEGT. The DNA of the CDR3 is TGTGCCAGCGGACGGGGGGACAGGGTGGCAGATACGCAGTATTTT. It yields the protein CASGRGDRVADTQYF.

V usage is TRBV6-5 and J usage is TRBJ2-7; possibly TRBD1 for D (6 bases). This CDR3 spans 15 amino acids. Looked up from germline, CDR1 is MNHEY and CDR2 is SVGAGI. Trimming stripped 0 bases from V and 2 bases from J, with 11 bases between. As DNA, the CDR3 is TGTGCCAGCAGTTACTCGATCGGACAGACCTACGAGCAGTACTTC. This encodes CASSYSIGQTYEQYF.

The J gene is TRBJ2-7, the V gene TRBV27, with 7 bases fitting TRBD1. V lost 5 bases to trimming and J lost 3 bases; unmatched junction nucleotides: 4. This CDR3 spans 13 amino acids. Germline V gives CDR1 MNHEY, CDR2 SMNVEV (reference sequence). The CDR3 coding sequence is TGTGCCAGCAGTCGACAGGGACACTACGAGCAGTACTTC. The encoded protein is CASSRQGHYEQYF.

The chain recombines TRBV5-6 with TRBJ2-2, with no clear D. Germline V gives CDR1 SGHDT, CDR2 YYEEEE. This CDR3 is built from 14 residues. Trimming pared 7 bases from V and 3 bases from J, leaving 13 bases between. The CDR3, as DNA: TGTGCCAGCTCGGTTTTTGGGGACACCGGGGAGCTGTTTTTT. Residues: CASSVFGDTGELFF.

The V gene is TRBV25-1, the J gene TRBJ1-4; D is uncertain. Trimming took off 4 bases at V and 5 bases at J, with 11 bases between the two ends. This CDR3 is built from 14 residues. Per germline, CDR1 MGHDK and CDR2 SYGVNS. CDR3 region: CASSVSAVNEKLFF. CDR3 in DNA: TGTGCCAGCAGTGTCTCTGCAGTCAATGAAAAACTGTTTTTT.

The J gene is TRBJ2-7, the V gene TRBV6-5; unclear D gene. The CDR3 has 14 residues. The germline gives CDR1 MNHEY, CDR2 SVGAGI. V lost 5 bases, J lost 3 bases, and 14 bases lay in between. The CDR3 nucleotides are TGTGCCAGCAGTCGCGGTGGCAGAGTCTACGAGCAGTACTTC. Its translation: CASSRGGRVYEQYF.

This rearrangement joins TRBV7-9 to TRBJ2-7; 8 bases are a match to TRBD1. J was trimmed by 2 bases and V by 5 bases; bases with no gene match: 5. Germline V gene sequence: CDR1 SEHNR, CDR2 FQNEAQ (reference sequence). This CDR3 region has 14 residues. CDR3 amino acids: CASSLRDRPYEQYF. The CDR3 DNA reads as TGTGCCAGCAGCCTCCGGGACAGGCCCTACGAGCAGTACTTC.

V and J are TRBV7-9 and TRBJ1-2; TRBD1 might be the D (5 bases). V gave up 1 base and J gave up 8 bases, with 26 bases separating them. The CDR3 spans 18 residues. From germline, CDR1 is SEHNR and CDR2 FQNEAQ (reference sequence). Here the CDR3 DNA reads TGTGCCAGCAGCTTAGAGGCCGGAGTTAGGGCAGGGCTGGAGGGCTACACCTTC. This encodes CASSLEAGVRAGLEGYTF.

The chain has TRBV7-3 and TRBJ2-1; D is perhaps TRBD2 (6 bases). Trimming cost V 4 bases and J 0 bases, with 13 bases left between them. Germline V gives CDR1 SGHTA, CDR2 FQGTGA. The CDR3 loop spans 16 amino acids. The CDR3: CASSYSGGISYNEQFF. The CDR3 nucleotides are TGTGCCAGCAGCTACTCGGGCGGGATCTCCTACAATGAGCAGTTCTTC.

The chain combines TRBV4-1 with TRBJ2-7; 14 nucleotides agree with TRBD2. Germline-derived CDR1 and CDR2 are MGHRA and YSYEKL. The CDR3 loop spans 15 amino acids. The junction had 2 bases not matched to a gene; V was cut back by 4 bases and J by 3 bases. The CDR3 here is CASSRGTSGSYEQYF. The DNA for the CDR3 is TGCGCCAGCAGCCGAGGGACTAGCGGGAGCTACGAGCAGTACTTC.

This clone was found once. The chain joins TRBV9 to TRBJ2-3; D is uncertain. Germline values: CDR1 SGDLS, CDR2 YYNGEE. The CDR3 covers 16 residues. Trimming cost V 0 bases and J 1 base, with 12 bases left between them. The CDR3 sequence is CASSVAHSLRTDTQYF. CDR3 nucleotides: TGTGCCAGCAGCGTAGCACACTCTTTACGCACAGATACGCAGTATTTT.

The chain couples TRBV18 to TRBJ2-7, with D perhaps matching TRBD1 or TRBD2 (5 bases each). CDR3 length: 19 residues. The germline V and J ends were trimmed by 3 bases and 2 bases, with 26 bases remaining between them. CDR1 KGHSH and CDR2 LQKENI come from the germline V gene. In DNA form, the CDR3 reads TGTGCCAGCTCACCCGTGGTGGGGGTACCCCAGGGTACTACCTACGAGCAGTACTTC. It codes for CASSPVVGVPQGTTYEQYF. The full variable domain, rest sourced from reference TRBV18 and TRBJ2-7, is NAGVMQNPRHLVRRRGQEARLRCSPMKGHSHVYWYRQLPEEGLKFMVYLQKENIIDESGMPKERFSAEFPKEGPSILRIQQVVRGDSAAYFCASSPVVGVPQGTTYEQYFGPGTRLTVT.

The genes are TRBV6-6 and TRBJ1-4; possible D gene TRBD1, 6 bases. This CDR3 contains 15 residues. The germline V gene has CDR1 MNHNY and CDR2 SVGAGI (reference sequence). The V end was cut by 7 bases, the J end by 4 bases, with 16 bases between. The CDR3 sequence is CASNLGTLNNEKLFF. The CDR3 DNA reads TGTGCCAGCAACCTCGGGACACTAAATAATGAAAAACTGTTTTTT.

This chain uses TRBV21-1 with TRBJ2-3. TRBV21-1 is marked as a pseudogene. The CDR3 has 17 residues. CDR3 in amino acids: CASSRVRDRCLIDTQYF. In DNA form, the CDR3 reads TGTGCCAGCAGCAGAGTGAGGGACCGGTGTTTAATAGATACGCAGTATTTT.

This rearrangement joins TRBV5-1 to TRBJ2-1; possible D gene TRBD2, 6 bases. CDR1 is SGHRS and CDR2 is YFSETQ in the germline V gene. The V and J ends lost 4 bases and 4 bases respectively, with 27 bases between them. CDR3 length: 19 residues. CDR3 sequence (DNA): TGCGCCAGCAGCATTCCTGAAACCGGGGGTACGGAGTATTACAATGAGCAGTTCTTC. Translating it yields CASSIPETGGTEYYNEQFF. Supplemented by reference TRBV5-1 and TRBJ2-1, the full variable domain reads KAGVTQTPRYLIKTRGQQVTLSCSPISGHRSVSWYQQTPGQGLQFLFEYFSETQRNKGNFPGRFSGRQFSNSRSEMNVSTLELGDSALYLCASSIPETGGTEYYNEQFFGPGTRLTVL.

The rearrangement joins TRBV27 to TRBJ2-3; 13 nucleotides match TRBD2. Unmatched junction bases numbered 9, after V lost 6 bases and J lost 6 bases. The CDR3 totals 16 residues. Germline assignment: CDR1 MNHEY and CDR2 SMNVEV (reference sequence). For the CDR3, the DNA is TGTGCCAGCAGGCGGACTAGCGGGAGCGGTGGGGATACGCAGTATTTT. Translation gives CASRRTSGSGGDTQYF.